One and the same sample provided the 14 T cell receptor beta chains below, sequenced in a study of CD8 T cells in Susac syndrome. Reverse transcription of about 0.45 to 1 ug RNA was performed with random hexamers. TCRdb reprocessed the immunoSEQ multiplex PCR reads with MiXCR, giving one entry per CDR3 protein. The sample consists of approximately 180,000 distinct CDR3 sequences, under 95% of them appearing once. The sequenced sample was CD4+ T cells from PBMCs. The source is a human donor with multiple sclerosis.

The chain recombines TRBV6-6 with TRBJ1-2; perhaps TRBD1 as D (5 bases). CDR1 is MNHNY, CDR2 SVGAGI, per germline (reference sequence). V shed 0 bases and J shed 8 bases, with 7 bases lying between them. This CDR3 has 12 amino acids. The CDR3 reads CASSYSQGGYTF. The CDR3 nucleotides are TGTGCCAGCAGTTACTCCCAGGGAGGCTACACCTTC.

This chain links TRBV9 with TRBJ2-7; the match to TRBD2 covers 9 bases. Germline CDR1 reads SGDLS; CDR2 reads YYNGEE. The junction had 6 bases not matched to a gene; V was cut back by 5 bases and J by 0 bases. CDR3 length: 15 amino acids. The CDR3 protein is CASSRLADSSYEQYF. CDR3 nucleotide sequence: TGTGCCAGCAGTCGACTAGCGGATTCCTCCTACGAGCAGTACTTC.

The chain joins TRBV24-1 to TRBJ2-1, with 7 positions matching TRBD2. Trimming removed 2 bases from V and 2 bases from J; junction bases left unmatched: 2. The CDR3 is 15 amino acids. Germline V gives CDR1 KGHDR, CDR2 SFDVKD. The DNA for the CDR3 is TGTGCCACCAGTGATTCCCTAGCGGCCTACAATGAGCAGTTCTTC. Translating it yields CATSDSLAAYNEQFF.

The genes are TRBV25-1 and TRBJ1-4; D remains ambiguous. Germline V gene data show CDR1 as MGHDK and CDR2 as SYGVNS. The CDR3 consists of 11 residues. V gave up 4 bases and J gave up 5 bases, with 2 bases separating them. The chain's CDR3 is CASSVNEKLFF. The CDR3 nucleotides are TGTGCCAGCAGTGTAAATGAAAAACTGTTTTTT.

The chain links TRBV6-2 or TRBV6-3 to TRBJ1-2; TRBD1 might be the D (6 bases). The V gene's germline CDR1 is MNHEY and CDR2 SVGEGT. The length of the CDR3 is 17 residues. V shed 8 bases and J shed 5 bases, with 27 bases lying between them. The CDR3 DNA is TGTGCCAGCGGTTTTGACAAGGGGGGGTCTTCGCCATATGGCTACACCTTC. Translated, it gives CASGFDKGGSSPYGYTF.

The rearrangement joins TRBV27 to TRBJ1-1; TRBD1 is a possible D gene (5 bases). The CDR3 extends over 14 amino acids. CDR1 is MNHEY and CDR2 is SMNVEV in the germline V gene (reference sequence). V was shortened by 2 bases and J by 5 bases, with 12 bases between the two germline ends. The CDR3 region has the DNA TGTGCCAGCAGTTTAAAGGGCTGGGGGACTGAAGCTTTCTTT. Translating it yields CASSLKGWGTEAFF.

The rearrangement links TRBV4-1 to TRBJ2-7, with D perhaps matching TRBD1 (7 bases). Looked up from germline, CDR1 is MGHRA and CDR2 is YSYEKL. This CDR3 is built from 15 residues. Between the trimmed V and J ends, which lost 1 base and 7 bases, there was a span of 17 bases. The CDR3 DNA follows: TGCGCCAGCAGCCAAGGCGTCAGGGGGGCAGGGGAGCAGTACTTC. Encoded protein: CASSQGVRGAGEQYF.

The chain recombines TRBV7-3 with TRBJ2-6; no definite D call. With 5 bases removed from V and 2 bases from J, the gap between germline ends came to 13 bases. This CDR3 has 16 amino acids. Per germline, CDR1 SGHTA and CDR2 FQGTGA. CDR3 DNA: TGTGCCAGCAGCCCCGCTGGATCGGCTGGGGCCAACGTCCTGACTTTC. The encoded protein is CASSPAGSAGANVLTF.

The rearrangement uses TRBV5-4 and TRBJ2-2; weak D call: TRBD2 (5 bases). CDR1 and CDR2 from the germline V gene are SGHNT and YYREEE (reference sequence). This CDR3 has 17 amino acids. V lost 1 base to trimming and J lost 4 bases, with 17 bases between them. CDR3 bases: TGTGCCAGCAGCTTGTTACGGCTAAATGAGGGCACCGGGGAGCTGTTTTTT. It encodes CASSLLRLNEGTGELFF.

The rearrangement links TRBV11-2 to TRBJ2-5; TRBD2 matches 11 bases. CDR3 size: 17 residues. V shed 4 bases, J shed 1 base, and the junction held 8 bases outside the gene matches. The germline CDR1 and CDR2 sequences are SGHAT and FQNNGV. Written as DNA, the CDR3 is TGTGCCAGCAGCTCACTTAGTAGCGGGGGGGCCCAAGAGACCCAGTACTTC. This encodes CASSSLSSGGAQETQYF.

V usage is TRBV5-1 and J usage is TRBJ2-3; 7 bases agree with TRBD2. CDR1 is SGHRS and CDR2 is YFSETQ in the germline V gene. V trimming: 7 bases; J trimming: 0 bases; junction bases outside the gene matches: 8. The CDR3 totals 15 residues. The CDR3, as DNA: TGCGCCAGCTCCCCCGGGGGGACTAGCACAGATACGCAGTATTTT. It translates to CASSPGGTSTDTQYF. Supplemented by reference TRBV5-1 and TRBJ2-3, the full variable domain reads KAGVTQTPRYLIKTRGQQVTLSCSPISGHRSVSWYQQTPGQGLQFLFEYFSETQRNKGNFPGRFSGRQFSNSRSEMNVSTLELGDSALYLCASSPGGTSTDTQYFGPGTRLTVL.

The chain recombines TRBV20-1 with TRBJ1-1; D is unclear. Germline V gene lookup returns CDR1 DFQATT and CDR2 SNEGSKA (reference sequence). The CDR3 contains 13 residues. Between the trimmed V and J ends, which lost 6 bases and 0 bases, there was a span of 11 bases. CDR3 sequence reads: CSASGQLNTEAFF. CDR3 bases: TGCAGTGCCAGTGGGCAACTGAACACTGAAGCTTTCTTT.

CDR3 protein: CATSDPSGANVLTF. CDR3 bases: TGTGCCACCAGTGATCCTTCTGGGGCCAACGTCCTGACTTTC. V and J are TRBV24-1 and TRBJ2-6; no clear D. The germline V and J ends were trimmed by 3 bases and 1 base, with 3 bases remaining between them. Germline CDR1 is KGHDR and CDR2 is SFDVKD. This CDR3 spans 14 amino acids.

There are a few counts of this clonotype. V and J are TRBV27 and TRBJ2-7; D might be TRBD1 (6 bases). The V gene's germline CDR1 is MNHEY and CDR2 SMNVEV (reference sequence). The V gene lost 7 bases and the J gene lost 2 bases, with 12 bases spanning the gap. CDR3 length: 13 amino acids. The CDR3 is CASTGTHTYEQYF. In nucleotides, the CDR3 is TGTGCCAGCACCGGGACACACACCTACGAGCAGTACTTC.